The sequence of this TCR beta chain was determined in a study of cytomegalovirus exposure and HLA in healthy donors. Healthy bone marrow donors supplied every sample. With regard to this clone: Its target is not known.

PCR used 60 Vbeta primers and 13 Jbeta primers. The protocol was immunoSEQ multiplex PCR, while the TCRdb copy is restricted to in-frame clones and leaves out a portion. The profile covers 150,000 to 200,000 clones, with 85% appearing a single time and 1% taken by the ten largest. Study conclusions and caveats: Researchers reported from a later analysis that most CMV-associated TCR beta chains appeared HLA-restricted.

This TCR came from a boy between 2 and 15 years old in good health and CMV-seronegative. Sequenced material: PBMCs.

The DNA of the CDR3 is TGTGCCAGTAGCTACGGGACTAGCGGGAGATACAATGAGCAGTTCTTC. Translating gives CASSYGTSGRYNEQFF. The gene calls are TRBV19 and TRBJ2-1; 14 bases match TRBD2. Looked up from germline, CDR1 is LNHDA and CDR2 is SQIVND (reference sequence). There are 16 residues in the CDR3. The junction had 5 bases not matched to a gene; V was cut back by 6 bases and J by 4 bases.